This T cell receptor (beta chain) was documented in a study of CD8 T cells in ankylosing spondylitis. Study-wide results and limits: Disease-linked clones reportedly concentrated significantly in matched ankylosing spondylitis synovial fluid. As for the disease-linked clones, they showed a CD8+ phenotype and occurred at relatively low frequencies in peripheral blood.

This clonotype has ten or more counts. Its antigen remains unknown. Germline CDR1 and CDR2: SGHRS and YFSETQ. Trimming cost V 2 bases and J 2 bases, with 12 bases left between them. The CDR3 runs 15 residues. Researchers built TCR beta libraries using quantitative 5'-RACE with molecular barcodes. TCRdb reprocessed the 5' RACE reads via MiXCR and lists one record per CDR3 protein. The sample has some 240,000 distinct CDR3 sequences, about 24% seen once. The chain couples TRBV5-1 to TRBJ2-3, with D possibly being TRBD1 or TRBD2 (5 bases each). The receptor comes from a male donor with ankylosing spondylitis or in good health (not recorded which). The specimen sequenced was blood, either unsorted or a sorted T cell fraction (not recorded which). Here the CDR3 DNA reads TGCGCCAGCAGCTTCGAGGGGCTAGACACAGATACGCAGTATTTT. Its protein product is CASSFEGLDTDTQYF.